This T cell receptor (beta chain) came from a study of cytomegalovirus exposure and HLA in healthy donors. In the study overall: Among around 180 million T cells, an earlier analysis found 90 million to 130 million unique TCR beta sequences. Tens of millions of unique TCR sequences came from HLA-typed donors in an early release. Broader study findings: Only CMV serostatus was available as immune exposure information. When a later analysis compared HLA-associated TCR beta chains with equally common others, the HLA-associated chains turned out to be more clonally expanded and to have lower generation probabilities.

Losses at the gene ends were 6 bases for V and 6 bases for J; bases not matched to a gene: 1. Germline V CDR1 and CDR2: ENHRY, SYGVKD. The CDR3 is 11 amino acids. About this clone itself: Its antigen is still unknown.

The study ran its PCR with 60 Vbeta and 13 Jbeta primers. Assay used: immunoSEQ multiplex PCR; TCRdb lists only in-frame clones, some missing. This sample has about 180,000 clones; roughly 79% occur once, and the top ten carry approximately 1.3%. The chain has TRBV10-3 and TRBJ1-2; TRBD1 matches at 7 bases. The source material was PBMCs. The receptor was derived from a man aged 25 to 40 in good health and CMV-seronegative. In DNA form, the CDR3 reads TGTGCCATCAGCACAGGGGATGGCTACACCTTC. The encoded protein is CAISTGDGYTF.